This record looks at one T cell receptor beta chain sequence and its context. Its antigen is as yet unknown. This sample is part of a study of cytomegalovirus exposure and HLA in healthy donors. General study findings and limits: Among donors in an Asian-associated ancestry cluster, a later analysis reportedly found fewer N-insertions than the roughly 670-donor mean. Presence/absence analysis assumed near-uniform sequencing depth across donors.

60 Vbeta and 13 Jbeta primers were used in PCR. As processed by the authors: Among the unique TCR beta chains that a later analysis counted, 70 million to 85 million in all, roughly 10 million were shared. The repertoire was sequenced with immunoSEQ multiplex PCR; TCRdb's copy has only in-frame clones and lacks some. The V and J calls and clone size are taken from that table; D and trimming were inferred from the DNA. The sample's table shows fewer than 150,000 clones. Per germline, CDR1 SGHRS and CDR2 YFSETQ. CDR3 length: 13 amino acids. With V trimmed by 4 bases and J by 8 bases, 4 bases remained unmatched.

The source material was PBMCs. This rearrangement joins TRBV5-1 to TRBJ1-3, with 9 bases fitting TRBD1. The source is a woman between 55 and 75 years old in good health and CMV-seronegative. The CDR3 nucleotides are TGCGCCAGCAGCCCGGGACAGGGCCACACCATATATTTT. This translates into CASSPGQGHTIYF.